This T cell receptor (beta chain) was sequenced in a study of blood T cell repertoires in COVID-19. Assay used: immunoSEQ multiplex PCR; TCRdb lists only in-frame clones, some missing. Altogether 100,000 to 150,000 clones are present, approximately 88% being singletons, with the ten largest covering roughly 7.6%. The CDR3 is 16 amino acids. Trimming pared 4 bases from V and 0 bases from J, leaving 17 bases between. Germline CDR1 and CDR2: SGHDT and YYEEEE. The chain has TRBV5-6 and TRBJ2-7, with D tentatively TRBD1 (6 bases). This clonotype originated in a man aged 45-65 years with acute or convalescent COVID-19. Sequencing was performed on peripheral blood. Written as DNA, the CDR3 is TGTGCCAGCAGCCCAGGACAGTTCCGGAGCTCCTACGAGCAGTACTTC. Protein product: CASSPGQFRSSYEQYF.